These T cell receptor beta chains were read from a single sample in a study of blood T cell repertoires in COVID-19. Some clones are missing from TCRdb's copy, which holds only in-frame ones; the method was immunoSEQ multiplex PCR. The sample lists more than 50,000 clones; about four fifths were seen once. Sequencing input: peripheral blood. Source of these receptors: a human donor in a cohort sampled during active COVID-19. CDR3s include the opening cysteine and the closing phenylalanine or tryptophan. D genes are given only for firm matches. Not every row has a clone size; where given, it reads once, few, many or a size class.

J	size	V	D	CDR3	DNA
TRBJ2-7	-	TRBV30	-	CAWSRGKVYEQYF	TGTGCCTGGAGTCGCGGAAAAGTATACGAGCAGTACTTC
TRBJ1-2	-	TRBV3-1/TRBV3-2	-	CASSQDAGVGYGYTF	TGTGCCAGCAGCCAAGATGCGGGGGTGGGCTATGGCTACACCTTC
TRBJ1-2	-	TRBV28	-	CASGRGNYGYTF	TGTGCCAGCGGCCGAGGGAACTATGGCTACACCTTC
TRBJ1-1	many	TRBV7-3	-	CASSLEGNTEAFF	TGTGCCAGCAGCTTGGAGGGGAACACTGAAGCTTTCTTT
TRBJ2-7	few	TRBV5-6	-	CASSLPGAYEQYF	TGTGCCAGCAGCTTGCCAGGGGCCTACGAGCAGTACTTC
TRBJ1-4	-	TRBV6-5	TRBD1	CASRAQGAGEKLFF	TGTGCCAGCAGAGCACAGGGGGCAGGGGAAAAACTGTTTTTT
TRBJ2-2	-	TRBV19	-	CASSLGRTEVAGELFF	TGTGCCAGTAGTCTTGGACGAACGGAGGTCGCCGGGGAGCTGTTTTTT
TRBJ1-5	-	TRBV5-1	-	CASSLSGNLGQPQHF	TGCGCCAGCAGCTTATCAGGGAATCTCGGTCAGCCCCAGCATTTT
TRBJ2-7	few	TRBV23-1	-	CASSIYEQYF	TGCGCCAGCAGCATCTACGAGCAGTACTTC
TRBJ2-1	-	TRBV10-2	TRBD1	CASEIAPGQAGNEQFF	TGCGCCAGTGAAATTGCGCCGGGACAGGCTGGGAATGAGCAGTTCTTC
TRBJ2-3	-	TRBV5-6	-	CASSLEQNTQYF	TGTGCCAGCAGCTTGGAACAGAATACGCAGTATTTT
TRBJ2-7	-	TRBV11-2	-	CASSLRGSGFYEQYF	TGTGCCAGCAGCCTACGAGGAAGCGGGTTCTACGAGCAGTACTTC
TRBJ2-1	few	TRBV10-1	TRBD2	CASSEGTSGTRANEQFF	TGCGCCAGCAGTGAGGGGACTAGCGGGACCAGGGCTAATGAGCAGTTCTTC
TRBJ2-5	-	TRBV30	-	CAWSFVETQYF	TGTGCCTGGAGTTTCGTTGAGACCCAGTACTTC
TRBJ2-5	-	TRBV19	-	CASSKQGTWHF	TGTGCCAGTAGTAAGCAGGGTACTTGGCACTTC
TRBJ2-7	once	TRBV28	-	CASSYGQYEQYF	TGTGCCAGCAGCTACGGACAGTACGAGCAGTACTTC
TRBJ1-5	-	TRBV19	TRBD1	CASRRQGSSNQPQHF	TGTGCCAGTAGAAGACAGGGGTCTAGCAATCAGCCCCAGCATTTT
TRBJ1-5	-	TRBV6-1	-	CASSGWQGTGNQPQHF	TGTGCCAGCAGTGGCTGGCAGGGCACGGGCAATCAGCCCCAGCATTTT
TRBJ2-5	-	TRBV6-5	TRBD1	CATYPGTGGKETQYF	TGTGCCACTTATCCAGGGACAGGGGGGAAGGAGACCCAGTACTTC
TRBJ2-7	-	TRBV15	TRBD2	CATSRKRETYEQYF	TGTGCCACCAGCAGGAAGCGGGAGACCTACGAGCAGTACTTC
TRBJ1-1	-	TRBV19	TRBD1	CASTGQGSGEAFF	TGTGCCAGTACGGGACAGGGTAGCGGTGAAGCTTTCTTT
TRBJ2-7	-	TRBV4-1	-	CASSRTETYEQYF	TGCGCCAGCAGCCGGACAGAGACCTACGAGCAGTACTTC
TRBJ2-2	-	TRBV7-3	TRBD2	CASSSGAGGIGELFF	TGTGCCAGCAGCTCAGGAGCGGGAGGGATCGGGGAGCTGTTTTTT
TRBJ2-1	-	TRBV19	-	CASSISSRTLFSSYNEQFF	TGTGCCAGTAGTATATCTTCTCGAACCCTTTTTAGCTCCTACAATGAGCAGTTCTTC
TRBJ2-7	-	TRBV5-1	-	CASSLRTEDYEQYF	TGCGCCAGCAGCTTGAGGACAGAGGACTACGAGCAGTACTTC
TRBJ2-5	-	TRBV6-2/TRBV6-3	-	CASSPPRGAHQETQYF	TGTGCCAGCAGTCCCCCCCGGGGGGCTCACCAAGAGACCCAGTACTTC
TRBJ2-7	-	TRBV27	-	CASSLSFPWAGVVLGQYF	TGTGCCAGCAGTTTATCGTTCCCATGGGCCGGGGTGGTACTTGGGCAGTACTTC